This T cell receptor (beta chain) appears in the sequencing data of a study of blood T cells in healthy people across ages (dated by TCRdb to between 2014 and 2017). With respect to the entire study: In model experiments, template switching captured roughly one uniquely barcoded TCR beta cDNA molecule for every two T cells. To track age-related changes in TCR beta repertoire diversity, the study relied on deep sequencing normalized with unique cDNA molecular identifiers. The donors were split into four age groups: young (average about 16 years), middle-aged (39), aged (roughly 68) and long-lived (under 85). To avoid experimental bias, donors of different ages were randomly spread across the sequencing lanes. For two donors (one aged 18 to 30 and one aged 80 or older), the study analyzed two additional independent replicas of 1 million unique cDNA reads from the same blood draw. Beyond this particular receptor, the publication reports: Compared with the aged group, the long-lived group had more naive CD4+ T cells, fewer expanded clones and increased TCR diversity, suggesting age selection. Because profiling used bulk unsorted PBMCs, naive and antigen-experienced compartments could not be compared conclusively. There was a strong correlation between observed TCR beta diversity and the percentage of naive T cells measured by flow cytometry. As age increased, observed TCR beta diversity per million T cells dropped in a roughly linear way, and a significant reduction was already evident by age 40. Estimates of total diversity from one million sequenced T cells were regarded as lower bounds and underestimates. Donor CMV infection status was unknown, potentially confounding age-related changes in expanded clonotypes.

The V and J ends are trimmed by 3 bases and 6 bases, leaving 14 bases between them. CDR1 and CDR2 (GTSNPN, SVGIG) derive from the germline V gene (reference sequence). The CDR3 starts with the cysteine, ends with the phenylalanine, and has 13 residues. The only DNA kept is the CDR3, 39 bases in frame from the first base. Receptors were amplified or captured by 5' RACE. Sequencer: Illumina HiSeq 2500. A second PCR of about 6 to 11 cycles was run with a J-beta primer mix and a sample-barcoded 5' primer. Each TCR beta cDNA molecule received a unique molecular identifier from a template-switch 5' adaptor carrying 12 random nucleotides. Each sample yielded at least 3 million CDR3-containing paired-end reads. First-strand cDNA was synthesized from all RNA with the Mint cDNA synthesis kit, primed by a TRBC-specific oligonucleotide. Following uracil-DNA glycosylase treatment, a first 18-cycle PCR with universal primers M1SS and BC2_uni_R was performed on all cDNA. Per the original workflow: For normalization, 1 million high-quality reads, each with a distinct molecular identifier, were randomly selected from each sample. Reads sharing molecular identifiers were discarded rather than binned into consensus sequences. MiTCR, run with a Q25 quality threshold and the strictest error-elimination algorithm, handled CDR3 identification, clonotype clustering and error correction. A nonparametric unseen species model using Euler transformation provided a lower-bound estimate of total TCR beta diversity. The public reads were reprocessed in TCRdb via fastp at Q25 and MiXCR, keeping in-frame beta chains. Each CDR3 protein gets just one entry, which takes the most common genes and DNA from the rows behind it. TCRdb, rather than the study authors, made the V and J calls. The sample table shows 700,000 to 850,000 distinct CDR3 sequences, and 40% to 65% are seen once. The top ten hold around 41% of the sample.

This clonotype came up a few times. This clone's antigen is unknown. Per-nucleotide qualities are absent, and no much larger clonotype sits a single base away. The donors were roughly 40 Caucasian individuals from Russia, aged about 6 to 95 years, who were systemically healthy. Each donor gave ten milliliters of peripheral blood, drawn into EDTA-treated Vacutainer tubes. PBMCs were isolated by Ficoll-Paque density-gradient centrifugation, with at least 6 million obtained per sample. Total RNA, at least 6 micrograms per sample, was extracted from PBMCs with Trizol reagent. Naive CD45RAhigh/CD27high T cell percentages were measured by flow cytometry on a PBMC aliquot from every donor.

The chain joins TRBV30 to TRBJ1-1; the D gene is perhaps TRBD1, on 6 matching bases. Material for sequencing was blood. The TCR sequence derives from a man older than 75 in good health. This receptor carries the CDR3 CAWRGRGTAEAFF. The nucleotides read TGTGCCTGGAGGGGAAGGGGGACGGCTGAAGCTTTCTTT. Supplemented by the reference TRBV30 and TRBJ1-1 proteins around the CDR3, the complete variable domain is SQTIHQWPATLVQPVGSPLSLECTVEGTSNPNLYWYRQAAGRGLQLLFYSVGIGQISSEVPQNLSASRPQDRQFILSSKKLLLSDSGFYLCAWRGRGTAEAFFGQGTRLTVV.